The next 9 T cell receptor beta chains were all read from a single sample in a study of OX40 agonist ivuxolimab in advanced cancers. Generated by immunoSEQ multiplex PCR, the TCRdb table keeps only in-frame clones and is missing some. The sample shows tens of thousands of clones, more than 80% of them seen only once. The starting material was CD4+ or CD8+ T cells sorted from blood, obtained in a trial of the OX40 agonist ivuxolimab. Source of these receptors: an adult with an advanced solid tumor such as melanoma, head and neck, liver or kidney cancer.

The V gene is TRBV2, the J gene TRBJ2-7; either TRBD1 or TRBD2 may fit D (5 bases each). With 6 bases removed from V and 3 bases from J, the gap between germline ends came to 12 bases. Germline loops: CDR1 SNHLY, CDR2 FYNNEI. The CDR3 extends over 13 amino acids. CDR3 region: CASRGHSDYEQYF. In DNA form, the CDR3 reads TGTGCCAGCAGGGGGCATAGCGACTACGAGCAGTACTTC.

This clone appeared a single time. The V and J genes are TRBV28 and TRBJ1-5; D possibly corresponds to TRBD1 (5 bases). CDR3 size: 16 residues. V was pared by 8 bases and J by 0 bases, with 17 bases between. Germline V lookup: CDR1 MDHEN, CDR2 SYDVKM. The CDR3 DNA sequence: TGTGCCAGCCTTGGGGGAACATTTAATAGCAATCAGCCCCAGCATTTT. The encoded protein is CASLGGTFNSNQPQHF.

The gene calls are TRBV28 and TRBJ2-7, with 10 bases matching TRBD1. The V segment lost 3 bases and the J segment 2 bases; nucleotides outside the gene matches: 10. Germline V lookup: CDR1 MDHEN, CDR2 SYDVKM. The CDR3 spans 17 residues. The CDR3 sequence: CASSLVLGTGVTYEQYF. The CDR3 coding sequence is TGTGCCAGCAGTTTGGTCCTCGGGACAGGGGTTACCTACGAGCAGTACTTC.

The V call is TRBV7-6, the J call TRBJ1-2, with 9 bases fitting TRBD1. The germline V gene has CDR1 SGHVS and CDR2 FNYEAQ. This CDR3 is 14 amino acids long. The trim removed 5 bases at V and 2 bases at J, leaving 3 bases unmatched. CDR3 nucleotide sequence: TGTGCCAGCAGCCCCGGACAGGGGAACTATGGCTACACCTTC. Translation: CASSPGQGNYGYTF.

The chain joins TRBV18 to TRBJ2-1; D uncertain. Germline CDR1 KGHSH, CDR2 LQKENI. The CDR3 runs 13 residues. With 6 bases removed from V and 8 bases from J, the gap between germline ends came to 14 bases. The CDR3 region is CASSRARSDEQFF. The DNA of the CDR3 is TGTGCCAGCTCGCGTGCTCGATCGGATGAGCAGTTCTTC.

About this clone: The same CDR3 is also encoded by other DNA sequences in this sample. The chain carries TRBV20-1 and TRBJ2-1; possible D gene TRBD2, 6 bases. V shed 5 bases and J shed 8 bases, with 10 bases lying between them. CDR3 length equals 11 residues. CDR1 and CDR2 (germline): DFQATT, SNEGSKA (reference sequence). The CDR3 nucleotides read TGCAGTGCTTTCTCGGGAGATGAGCAGTTCTTC. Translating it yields CSAFSGDEQFF.

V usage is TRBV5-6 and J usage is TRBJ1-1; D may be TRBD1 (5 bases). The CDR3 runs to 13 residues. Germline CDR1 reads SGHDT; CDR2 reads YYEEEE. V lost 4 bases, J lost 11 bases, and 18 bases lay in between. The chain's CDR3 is CASSDLAGGAAFF. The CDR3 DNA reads TGTGCCAGCAGCGACTTGGCAGGAGGGGCGGCTTTCTTT.

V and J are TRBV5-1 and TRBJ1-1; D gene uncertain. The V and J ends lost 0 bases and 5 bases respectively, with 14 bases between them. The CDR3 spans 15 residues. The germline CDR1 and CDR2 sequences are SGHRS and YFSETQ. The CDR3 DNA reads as TGCGCCAGCAGCTTGGTTGGCGGGGTTCAGACTGAAGCTTTCTTT. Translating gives CASSLVGGVQTEAFF.

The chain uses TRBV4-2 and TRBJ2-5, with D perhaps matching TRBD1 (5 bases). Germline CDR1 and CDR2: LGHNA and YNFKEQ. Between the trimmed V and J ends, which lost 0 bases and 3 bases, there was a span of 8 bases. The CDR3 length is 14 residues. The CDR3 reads CASSQEAREETQYF. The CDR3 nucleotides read TGTGCCAGCAGCCAAGAGGCCAGGGAAGAGACCCAGTACTTC.